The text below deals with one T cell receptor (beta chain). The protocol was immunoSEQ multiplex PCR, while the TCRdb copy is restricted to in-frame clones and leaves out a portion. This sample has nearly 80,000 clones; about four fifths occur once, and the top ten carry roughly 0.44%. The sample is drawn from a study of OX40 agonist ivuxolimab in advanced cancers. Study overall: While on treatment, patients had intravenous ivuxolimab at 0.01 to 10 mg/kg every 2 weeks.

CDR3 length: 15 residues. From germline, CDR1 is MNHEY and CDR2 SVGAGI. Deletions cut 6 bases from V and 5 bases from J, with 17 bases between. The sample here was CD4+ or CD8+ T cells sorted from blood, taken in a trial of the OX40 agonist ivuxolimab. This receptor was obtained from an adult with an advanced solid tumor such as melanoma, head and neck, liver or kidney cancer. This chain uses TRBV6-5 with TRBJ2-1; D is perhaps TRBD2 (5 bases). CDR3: CASSQYMGVNNEQFF. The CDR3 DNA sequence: TGTGCCAGCAGCCAATACATGGGAGTAAACAATGAGCAGTTCTTC.